This T cell receptor (beta chain) appears in the sequencing data of a study of T cell responses to AZD1222 COVID-19 vaccine. Whole-study context: Pooling was applied to second doses at about 4 or about 12 weeks. Findings of the study overall: All repertoire sampling was performed exclusively after the peak T cell response. Nearly half of spike-specific TCRs reportedly go after variant regions that carry no mutations.

Regarding this clone: Its antigen is unidentified.

The method was immunoSEQ multiplex PCR; TCRdb's version includes in-frame clones alone and lacks a portion of them. The sample yields roughly 110,000 clones, about 90% seen once. With 4 bases clipped from V and 7 bases from J, the junction kept 9 bases outside the gene matches. This CDR3 has 14 residues. Germline V CDR1 and CDR2: KGHDR, SFDVKD. This rearrangement joins TRBV24-1 to TRBJ2-7; 7 nucleotides match TRBD1. Sequenced here: peripheral blood, sampled on day 0 of AZD1222 vaccination. The TCR was taken from an adult in good health. As DNA, the CDR3 is TGTGCCACCAGTGACCCAGGGGGTGCAACGGAGCAGTACTTC. It encodes CATSDPGGATEQYF.